Listed here are 2 T cell receptor beta chains from one sample, sequenced in a study of T cells in Graves' hyperthyroidism and ophthalmopathy (dated by TCRdb to the late 2010s). Library preparation used multiplex PCR. Sequencer: Illumina HiSeq 2000. TCR beta CDR3 regions were amplified from RNA transcripts. The first round of RT-PCR for the TCR CDR3 was performed with the HTBI primer set and the Qiagen OneStep RT-PCR kit. TCRdb reprocessing: public reads trimmed at Q25 with fastp, clones called with MiXCR, in-frame beta chains kept. Each record represents a unique CDR3 protein, reported with the most common genes and DNA among its rows. The sample includes about 590,000 distinct CDR3 sequences, with more than 15% observed a single time. Of the sample, around 6.6% is held by the ten largest clones. Specimen: blood. These receptors originate from a woman in her thirties with Graves' hyperthyroidism.

This clonotype was observed a handful of times. The rearrangement links TRBV27 to TRBJ2-7; TRBD1 aligns across 7 bases. The CDR3 runs 14 residues. Germline V gene sequence: CDR1 MNHEY, CDR2 SMNVEV (reference sequence). With 3 bases clipped from V and 3 bases from J, the junction kept 5 bases outside the gene matches. The CDR3 here is CASSFRQGDYEQYF. DNA for the CDR3: TGTGCCAGCAGTTTTAGACAGGGAGACTACGAGCAGTACTTC.

The chain is built from TRBV19 and TRBJ2-1; D may match TRBD1 or TRBD2 (5 bases each). The CDR3 sequence is 17 residues long. Germline assignment: CDR1 LNHDA and CDR2 SQIVND (reference sequence). Trimming took off 7 bases at V and 5 bases at J, with 24 bases between the two ends. The CDR3 sequence is CASTGAFPSDLDNEQFF. The CDR3 bases are TGTGCCAGTACCGGGGCTTTTCCTTCGGATCTGGACAATGAGCAGTTCTTC.